The clone carrying this T cell receptor beta chain turned up a few times. No antigen is known for it. Then a second PCR, running about 6 to 11 cycles, was carried out with a sample-barcoded 5' primer and a J-beta primer mix. Researchers report that each sample yielded at least 2.5 million CDR3-containing paired-end reads. TCRdb itself ran the 5' RACE reads through MiXCR, one entry per CDR3 protein. This sample has 600,000 to 800,000 distinct CDR3 sequences, with 52% found just once. The sample is drawn from a study of blood T cells in healthy people across ages. Broader study findings: Correlation between TCR beta diversity and naive T cell percentage was strong.

The V end lost 3 bases, the J end lost 0 bases, and 6 bases lay between the germline ends. CDR3 length: 14 amino acids. Peripheral blood, around 9.4 milliliters per donor, was collected. Total RNA amounts of at least 5 micrograms were extracted per sample. The origin of this receptor is an elderly woman in good health. The chain uses TRBV12-3 or TRBV12-4 and TRBJ1-3, with D unclear. The sequenced sample was blood. CDR3: CASSLAGSGNTIYF. The CDR3 DNA follows: TGTGCCAGCAGTTTGGCGGGCTCTGGAAACACCATATATTTT.